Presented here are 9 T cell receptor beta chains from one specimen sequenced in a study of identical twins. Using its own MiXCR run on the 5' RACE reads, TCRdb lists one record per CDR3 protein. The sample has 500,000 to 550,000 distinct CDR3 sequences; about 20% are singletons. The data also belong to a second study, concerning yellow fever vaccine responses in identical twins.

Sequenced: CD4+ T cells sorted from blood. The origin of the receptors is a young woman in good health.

The CDR3 loop reads CASSDWEGGAKQFF. The CDR3 DNA reads TGTGCCAGCAGTGACTGGGAGGGAGGGGCTAAGCAGTTCTTC. J is TRBJ2-1 and V is TRBV6-4, with 7 bases identical to TRBD2. CDR3 length equals 14 residues. The germline V gene has CDR1 MRHNA and CDR2 SNTAGT. V was clipped by 1 base and J by 11 bases; unmatched bases: 8.

The CDR3 sequence is CAEGAAALMNTEAFF. The CDR3 DNA is TGTGCCGAAGGGGCGGCAGCATTGATGAACACTGAAGCTTTCTTT. The chain employs TRBV9 and TRBJ1-1; tentative D call: TRBD1 (5 bases). This CDR3 region has 15 residues. Germline-derived CDR1 and CDR2 are SGDLS and YYNGEE. The ends were cut back, 10 bases at V and 0 bases at J, with 19 bases in the middle.

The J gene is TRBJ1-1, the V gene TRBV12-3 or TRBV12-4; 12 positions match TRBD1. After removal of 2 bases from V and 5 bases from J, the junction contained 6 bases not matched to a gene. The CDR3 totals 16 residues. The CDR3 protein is CASSLRGQGAATEAFF. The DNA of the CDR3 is TGTGCCAGCAGTTTAAGGGGACAGGGGGCAGCTACTGAAGCTTTCTTT.

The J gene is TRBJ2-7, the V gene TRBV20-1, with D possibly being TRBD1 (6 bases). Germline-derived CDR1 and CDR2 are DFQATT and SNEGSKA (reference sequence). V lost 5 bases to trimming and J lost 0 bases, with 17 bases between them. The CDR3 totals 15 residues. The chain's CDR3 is CSAFTGLTSSYEQYF. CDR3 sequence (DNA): TGCAGTGCTTTCACAGGGTTAACAAGCTCCTACGAGCAGTACTTC.

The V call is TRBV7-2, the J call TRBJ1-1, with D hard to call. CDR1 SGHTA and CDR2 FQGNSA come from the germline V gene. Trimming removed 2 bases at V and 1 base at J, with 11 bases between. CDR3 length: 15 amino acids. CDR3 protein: CASSLFMQANTEAFF. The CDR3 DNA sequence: TGTGCCAGCAGCTTATTTATGCAGGCGAACACTGAAGCTTTCTTT. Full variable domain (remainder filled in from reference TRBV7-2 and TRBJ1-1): GAGVSQSPSNKVTEKGKDVELRCDPISGHTALYWYRQSLGQGLEFLIYFQGNSAPDKSGLPSDRFSAERTGGSVSTLTIQRTQQEDSAVYLCASSLFMQANTEAFFGQGTRLTVV.

The CDR3 protein is CASSRGQGSSYEQYF. CDR3 coding DNA: TGCGCCAGCAGTCGGGGACAGGGGAGCTCCTACGAGCAGTACTTC. This chain links TRBV5-1 with TRBJ2-7; 10 bases are shared with TRBD1. CDR3 size: 15 residues. Per the germline V gene, CDR1 is SGHRS and CDR2 is YFSETQ. V was clipped by 5 bases and J by 0 bases; unmatched bases: 5.

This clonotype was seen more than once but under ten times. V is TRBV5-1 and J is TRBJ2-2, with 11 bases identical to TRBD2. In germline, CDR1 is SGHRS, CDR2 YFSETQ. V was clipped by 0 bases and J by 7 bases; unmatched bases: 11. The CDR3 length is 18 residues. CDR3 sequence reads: CASSLATSGGALDGELFF. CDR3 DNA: TGCGCCAGCAGCTTGGCAACTAGCGGGGGTGCTCTCGACGGGGAGCTGTTTTTT.

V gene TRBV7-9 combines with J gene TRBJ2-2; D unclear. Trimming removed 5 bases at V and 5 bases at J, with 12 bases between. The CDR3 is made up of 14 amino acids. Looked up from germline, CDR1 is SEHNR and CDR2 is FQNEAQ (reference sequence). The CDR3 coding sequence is TGTGCCAGCAGCCCAAAACAATCAACCGGGGAGCTGTTTTTT. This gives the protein CASSPKQSTGELFF.

For the CDR3, the DNA is TGTGCCACCGAGGGCCTTAACACCGGGGAGCTGTTTTTT. Translated, it gives CATEGLNTGELFF. The chain couples TRBV11-1 to TRBJ2-2, with D perhaps matching TRBD2 (5 bases). V was shortened by 10 bases and J by 2 bases, with 11 bases between the two germline ends. The CDR3 covers 13 residues. Germline assignment: CDR1 SGHAT and CDR2 FQDESV (reference sequence).